The clone carrying this T cell receptor beta chain was counted a few times. Method: immunoSEQ multiplex PCR; TCRdb's copy keeps in-frame clones and lacks some. The sample yields about 59,000 clones, over 75% seen once. Trimming removed 7 bases from V and 5 bases from J, with 12 bases in between. CDR3 length: 11 amino acids. Germline V CDR1 and CDR2: SQVTM, ANQGSEA. The sample belongs to a study of T cell changes during pregnancy in multiple sclerosis. The chain has TRBV29-1 and TRBJ2-7; D possibly corresponds to TRBD1 (5 bases). The sequence was collected from a female donor with multiple sclerosis, enrolled in a pregnancy study. Sequences were derived from peripheral blood, sampled before pregnancy. DNA of the CDR3: TGCAGCGCAGGGAATTCAGACGAGCAGTACTTC. Its protein product is CSAGNSDEQYF.